Shown below are 3 T cell receptor beta chains from a single sample sequenced in a study of T cell responses to AZD1222 COVID-19 vaccine. Generated by immunoSEQ multiplex PCR, the TCRdb table keeps only in-frame clones and is missing some. Of 150,000 or so clones listed, over 80% are singletons. The specimen was peripheral blood, collected 28 days after the second AZD1222 dose. These TCRs come from an adult who received the AZD1222 COVID-19 vaccine.

This clone was counted a single time. The chain combines TRBV27 with TRBJ1-2; D call uncertain. This CDR3 has 15 residues. The V gene lost 1 base and the J gene lost 2 bases, with 11 bases spanning the gap. CDR1 MNHEY and CDR2 SMNVEV come from the germline V gene (reference sequence). CDR3 loop: CASSLWAGRNYGYTF. The CDR3 DNA reads as TGTGCCAGCAGTTTATGGGCTGGACGAAACTATGGCTACACCTTC.

The rearrangement links TRBV6-4 to TRBJ1-2; TRBD1 matches at 8 bases. V shed 6 bases and J 5 bases; nucleotides not matched to a gene: 8. CDR3 size: 14 residues. Germline CDR1 MRHNA, CDR2 SNTAGT. The CDR3 DNA reads as TGTGCCAGCAGGGCGGACAGGGCGGGATATGGCTACACCTTC. It translates to CASRADRAGYGYTF.

This chain links TRBV27 with TRBJ2-2; a weak D match, TRBD2 (5 bases). Germline V gene sequence: CDR1 MNHEY, CDR2 SMNVEV (reference sequence). The CDR3 is 17 residues long. Trimming shortened V by 4 bases and J by 2 bases, and 17 bases separated the two germline ends. CDR3 coding DNA: TGTGCCAGCAGTTCGGTAGGGAGCGGCGTTAACACCGGGGAGCTGTTTTTT. The encoded protein is CASSSVGSGVNTGELFF.